This TCR beta chain is from a study of long-term antiretroviral therapy in people with HIV (dated by TCRdb to 2021 to 2024). Notes on the research overall: The earliest samples were collected roughly a decade before the 2015 WHO recommendation for immediate ART, at a time when ART was usually postponed until CD4 counts fell. A total of 150 to 200 cryopreserved PBMC samples came from approximately 30 adults with confirmed HIV infection and were collected serially over a mean of roughly 6 years (range 1-12). A retrospective serial study tested whether ART initiation and durable HIV suppression were associated with changes in peripheral blood TRB repertoire composition and diversity. Among the approximately 30 participants with HIV, approximately 10 were female. No cross-contamination during QIAcube processing was seen in test extractions of a monoclonal T-cell line run alongside 30 to 35 polyclonal samples. The investigation overall reported the following: A significant increase in TRB diversity was found to be associated with ART initiation, although TRB diversity was observed to remain significantly below that of transplant donor controls even after long-term ART. Compared with controls, HIV repertoires had narrower CDR3 length ranges, and the network structure pointed to an antigen-experienced repertoire that shifted only slightly toward naive after ART. No data were available on ART adherence, viral resistance or therapy changes, limiting inferences about post-ART repertoire changes. The samples span the years 2004 to 2017, and the ART regimens used may be less effective than current regimens. Because cell numbers in pre-ART samples were limited, unsorted PBMC were profiled instead of sorted CD4+ and CD8+ T cells. Since PBMC availability was limited, sequencing covered only the TCR beta chain, with no alpha chain pairing. Expanded TRB clones identified before ART initiation dominated the repertoire across all time points, though the dominance fluctuated and decreased in many PLHIV after ART.

As concerns this clone: Which antigen it targets is not known. Nothing much larger sits one base from this clone, and base qualities are not available.

The CDR3 contains 14 residues, cysteine and phenylalanine counted. Of the read, only the CDR3 DNA is kept; its 42 bases are in frame from base 1. The CDR1 and CDR2 encoded by the germline V gene are ENHRY and SYGVKD. V drops 0 bases and J drops 0 bases, leaving 5 bases in between. Inclusion was restricted to participants for whom at least one PBMC sample before ART initiation and at least two post-ART samples were available. Every participant with HIV received treatment in the United States of America. Before DNA extraction, cryopreserved samples containing about 1-10 million PBMC were thawed and washed. At the time of the earliest PBMC sample, participants with HIV were aged between roughly 20 and 54 years. Each participant contributed PBMC samples from 1-4 timepoints before ART initiation and 2-8 timepoints after ART initiation, with a median of 7 samples. For every participant, serial HIV viral load, CD4+ T-cell count, ART history and demographic data were obtained. Using a Qiagen kit on a QIAcube, genomic DNA was extracted from unsorted PBMC, with samples processed in batches of 12.

The immunoSEQ hsTCRB v3.0 assay was used at survey level resolution to sequence the TRB variable region. The target sequencing depth for TRB was about 40,000-55,000 T-cell genomes per sample. TRB libraries were pooled and sequenced on an Illumina MiSeq using a v3 150-cycle kit. Regarding the original processing steps: Repertoire analysis ran in R within a reproducible Nextflow workflow covering QC, data transformation and analysis. LymphoSeq2, an R package for AIRR-Seq data exploration, was used to implement custom analyses. Several samples that produced fewer than 5000 total TRB sequences were removed, so under 200 HIV repertoires were analyzed. Among the roughly 180 retained HIV repertoires, under 65 were collected before ART initiation and roughly 130 after ART initiation. Repertoires were downsampled to 5000 TRB nucleotide sequences, with summary statistics averaged over 100 downsampling iterations. The analysis kept only TRB sequences whose CDR3 regions were at least seven amino acids long. A Shannon entropy-derived clonality score and the Gini coefficient were used to measure diversity. Repertoire networks linked the top 5000 CDR3 amino acid sequences whenever two sequences differed by an edit distance of one. Antigen specificity groups and MHC restriction were predicted for TRB CDR3 amino acid sequences with GLIPH2. Known CMV, EBV, HIV or tissue antigen associations were flagged by matching CDR3 amino acid sequences against VDJdb and McPAS-TCR. Pre-ART, post-ART and control groups were compared with Wilcoxon signed-rank tests and Holm-Bonferroni correction. The source is immuneACCESS, and TCRdb retained only in-frame sequences with V and J called. Part of the clones is not carried over; for the studies checked, unresolved V genes explain less than half of this, and the remainder is unexplained. The DNA was the basis for D and trimming; V, J and clone size are from that table. Within this sample are 6,500 or so clones, with approximately 83% of them counted one time only. The ten largest clones take up around 3% of the sample.

The sample consisted of unsorted PBMCs, taken 3.7 years after starting antiretroviral therapy. This receptor was taken from a woman aged 45-65 years with HIV. Recombination linked TRBV10-3 to TRBJ1-2; a tentative D match to TRBD1 spans 5 bases. CDR3 sequence: CAISESTANYGYTF. In nucleotide form, the sequence is TGTGCCATCAGTGAGTCGACAGCTAACTATGGCTACACCTTC.